Shown below are 24 T cell receptor beta chains from a single sample sequenced in a study of blood T cells in healthy people across ages. With a J-beta primer mix and a sample-barcoded 5' primer, a second PCR ran roughly 6 to 11 cycles. MiXCR, run by TCRdb on the 5' RACE reads, gives a single entry per CDR3 protein. The table lists around 800,000 distinct CDR3 sequences, less than 60% of them singletons, with 15% to 20% in the top ten. Source material: blood. The origin of the receptors is a man at least 80 years old in good health.

The V call is TRBV5-1, the J call TRBJ1-5, with D possibly matching TRBD1 (6 bases). The CDR3 is made up of 15 amino acids. From germline, CDR1 is SGHRS and CDR2 YFSETQ. V gave up 0 bases and J gave up 4 bases, with 11 bases separating them. In DNA form, the CDR3 reads TGCGCCAGCAGCTTGGATGGGACACAAAATCAGCCCCAGCATTTT. This gives the protein CASSLDGTQNQPQHF.

This clonotype was counted many times. The chain has TRBV12-3 or TRBV12-4 and TRBJ2-5, with TRBD2 matching over 7 bases. The V and J ends lost 6 bases and 4 bases, in that order; junction bases with no gene match: 8. The CDR3 covers 14 residues. The CDR3 spells CASSPSGGGETQYF. CDR3 nucleotides: TGTGCCAGCAGCCCTAGCGGAGGCGGAGAGACCCAGTACTTC.

The count of this clonotype is one. The chain recombines TRBV3-1 with TRBJ2-5, with TRBD2 identical over 12 bases. This CDR3 has 16 amino acids. The V gene end was trimmed by 2 bases and the J gene end by 4 bases; junction bases not matched to a gene: 5. Per the germline V gene, CDR1 is LGHDT and CDR2 is YNNKEL (reference sequence). The CDR3 nucleotides are TGTGCCAGCAGCCAACGCCCTAGCGGGAGGGGAGAGACCCAGTACTTC. Translation: CASSQRPSGRGETQYF.

The chain links TRBV2 to TRBJ2-6, with 7 bases identical to TRBD1. CDR1 and CDR2 from the germline V gene are SNHLY and FYNNEI. The CDR3 has 15 amino acids. The junction had 4 bases not matched to a gene; V was cut back by 7 bases and J by 1 base. CDR3 bases: TGTGCCAGCAACAGGGGTCCATCTGGGGCCAACGTCCTGACTTTC. Residues: CASNRGPSGANVLTF.

The chain recombines TRBV12-3 or TRBV12-4 with TRBJ2-3; 9 bases fit TRBD1. J was trimmed by 2 bases and V by 5 bases; bases with no gene match: 5. The CDR3 is made up of 15 amino acids. CDR3 amino acids: CASSAGQGYTDTQYF. In DNA form, the CDR3 reads TGTGCCAGCAGTGCGGGACAGGGTTACACAGATACGCAGTATTTT.

In this sample, this clonotype turned up a few times. V and J are TRBV20-1 and TRBJ2-5; 9 bases fit TRBD2. The J call is in doubt because the DNA end fits TRBJ2-7 better. Germline CDR1 and CDR2: DFQATT and SNEGSKA (reference sequence). This CDR3 has 13 amino acids. The CDR3 DNA sequence: TGCAGTGCTAGCCCTAGCGGGATATACGAGCAGTACTTC. Its protein is CSASPSGIYEQYF.

In its sample, this clonotype was seen a few times. The chain carries TRBV29-1 and TRBJ1-2, with D hard to call. Germline values: CDR1 SQVTM, CDR2 ANQGSEA. The CDR3 has 12 amino acids. Between the trimmed V and J ends, which lost 0 bases and 4 bases, there was a span of 6 bases. CDR3 loop: CSVEEGSYGYTF. The CDR3 DNA sequence: TGCAGCGTTGAAGAGGGGTCCTATGGCTACACCTTC.

This chain links TRBV6-2 or TRBV6-3 with TRBJ2-1; maybe TRBD2 (5 bases). CDR1 and CDR2 (germline): MNHEY, SVGEGT. Trimming stripped 7 bases from V and 10 bases from J, with 26 bases between. The CDR3 sequence is 16 residues long. CDR3 nucleotide sequence: TGTGCCAGCACCTCCCTTTATGGACTCCTAACCTACGAGCAGTTCTTC. It specifies CASTSLYGLLTYEQFF.

The V and J genes are TRBV20-1 and TRBJ2-3; D may be TRBD2 (6 bases). With 6 bases removed from V and 3 bases from J, the gap between germline ends came to 16 bases. The germline V gene has CDR1 DFQATT and CDR2 SNEGSKA (reference sequence). The CDR3 contains 14 residues. CDR3 residues: CSAPRFAGTDTQYF. CDR3 nucleotide sequence: TGCAGTGCCCCAAGGTTCGCGGGGACAGATACGCAGTATTTT.

This clonotype has just a few counts. V is TRBV6-2 or TRBV6-3 and J is TRBJ2-7; 10 positions match TRBD2. J gave up 4 bases and V 6 bases, and 15 bases lay outside the gene matches. This CDR3 spans 17 amino acids. The V gene's germline CDR1 is MNHEY and CDR2 SVGEGT. The CDR3 region has the DNA TGTGCCAGCAGCCCGATGGGAGCGGGAGGGCCCTCGTACGAGCAGTACTTC. Its protein product is CASSPMGAGGPSYEQYF.

The J gene is TRBJ1-1, the V gene TRBV6-1, with 11 bases that match TRBD1. The junction had 2 bases not matched to a gene; V was cut back by 3 bases and J by 5 bases. Germline-derived CDR1 and CDR2 are MNHNS and SASEGT. The CDR3 sequence is 14 residues long. CDR3 nucleotides: TGTGCCAGCAGTGAGGGACAGGGGGATACTGAAGCTTTCTTT. Translation: CASSEGQGDTEAFF.

The CDR3: CASRGGTSGFNEQFF. CDR3 in DNA: TGCGCCAGCAGGGGGGGGACTAGCGGATTCAATGAGCAGTTCTTC. The chain couples TRBV5-1 to TRBJ2-1; TRBD2 agrees at 11 bases. Germline-derived CDR1 and CDR2 are SGHRS and YFSETQ. The CDR3 is made up of 15 amino acids. V was pared by 5 bases and J by 6 bases, with 7 bases of the junction left unmatched.

In the case of this clonotype: At one end the junction does not follow the germline gene, possibly because of a read error. The rearrangement links TRBV13 to TRBJ1-6, with D possibly matching TRBD1 (6 bases). Germline CDR1 is PRHDT and CDR2 is FYEKMQ (reference sequence). The CDR3 runs to 15 residues. Written as DNA, the CDR3 is TGTGCCAGCAGCTTAGGTGAAGGGGGAGATTCACCCCCCCACTTT. Translated: CASSLGEGGDSPPHF.

The chain is built from TRBV2 and TRBJ2-7, with 10 bases that match TRBD2. CDR1 and CDR2 (germline): SNHLY, FYNNEI. The CDR3 is made up of 18 amino acids. V shed 2 bases, J shed 6 bases, and the junction held 16 bases outside the gene matches. The CDR3 DNA reads as TGTGCCAGCAGTGAAAGTAGGGCTAGCGGGAGTCGATTGCTCGAGCAGTACTTC. It translates to CASSESRASGSRLLEQYF.

This sequence joins TRBV15 and TRBJ1-6, with 7 bases that match TRBD1. J lost 7 bases, V lost 1 base, and 10 bases had no gene match. CDR3 length equals 17 residues. Germline loops: CDR1 LNHNV, CDR2 YYDKDF (reference sequence). The CDR3 nucleotides are TGTGCCACCAGCAGAGGGGGGGACAGTGAAGGAAATTCACCCCTCCACTTT. Translated: CATSRGGDSEGNSPLHF.

This clonotype was picked up a small number of times. J is TRBJ1-1 and V is TRBV7-3, with D perhaps matching TRBD1 (6 bases). V gave up 5 bases and J gave up 6 bases, with 13 bases separating them. Germline lookup yields CDR1 SGHTA and CDR2 FQGTGA. The CDR3 spans 13 residues. The CDR3 DNA is TGTGCCAGCAGCCTTCAAACAGGGTCTGAAGCTTTCTTT. Translating gives CASSLQTGSEAFF.

V gene TRBV9 combines with J gene TRBJ1-2, with 7 bases lining up with TRBD1. Per germline, CDR1 SGDLS and CDR2 YYNGEE. This CDR3 contains 13 residues. V lost 4 bases, J lost 7 bases, and 7 bases stayed unmatched. The CDR3 region is CASSPGGGLGYTF. As DNA, the CDR3 is TGTGCCAGCAGCCCAGGGGGGGGCCTTGGCTACACCTTC.

The gene calls are TRBV5-6 and TRBJ2-7, with D unclear. The DNA end is a closer match to TRBJ2-4, so the J assignment may be wrong. The germline V gene encodes CDR1 SGHDT and CDR2 YYEEEE. CDR3 length equals 14 residues. CDR3: CASSFVWERDIQYF. The CDR3 DNA sequence: TGTGCCAGCAGCTTCGTCTGGGAACGGGACATTCAGTACTTC.

The V gene is TRBV10-3, the J gene TRBJ2-1, with TRBD2 matching 15 bases. This CDR3 contains 16 residues. Germline trimming cut 4 bases from V and 7 bases from J; bases unmatched to any gene: 5. CDR1 and CDR2 (germline): ENHRY, SYGVKD. Here the CDR3 reads CAISGGLAGGRNEQFF. CDR3 coding DNA: TGTGCCATCAGTGGGGGACTAGCGGGAGGCAGGAATGAGCAGTTCTTC.

This clonotype has just a few counts. V usage is TRBV7-2 and J usage is TRBJ1-6; D unclear. The CDR3 runs 12 residues. Trimming took off 3 bases at V and 18 bases at J, with 15 bases between the two ends. Germline V lookup: CDR1 SGHTA, CDR2 FQGNSA. The CDR3 nucleotides are TGTGCCAGCAGCTTCGGGGAGCTCGCCCCCCACTTT. Protein sequence: CASSFGELAPHF.

This clonotype showed up just once. A read error may produce the germline difference seen at one junction end. The chain joins TRBV28 to TRBJ2-7; D gene ambiguous. The CDR3 contains 14 residues. CDR1 MDHEN and CDR2 SYDVKM come from the germline V gene. CDR3 coding DNA: TGTACCAGCAGTTTTAAGCGTGGGTCCTACGAGCAGTACTTC. Translated, it gives CTSSFKRGSYEQYF.

This clonotype was counted at least ten times. The chain recombines TRBV29-1 with TRBJ1-2; unclear D gene. V lost 7 bases and J 4 bases, leaving 13 bases between the germline ends. Germline lookup yields CDR1 SQVTM and CDR2 ANQGSEA. This CDR3 has 12 residues. The CDR3 bases are TGCAGCGCCGGAGGTATTAGCTATGGCTACACCTTC. As protein: CSAGGISYGYTF. Full variable domain (outside the CDR3, taken from reference TRBV29-1 and TRBJ1-2): SAVISQKPSRDICQRGTSLTIQCQVDSQVTMMFWYRQQPGQSLTLIATANQGSEATYESGFVIDKFPISRPNLTFSTLTVSNMSPEDSSIYLCSAGGISYGYTFGSGTRLTVV.

This sequence joins TRBV12-3 or TRBV12-4 and TRBJ2-3; 11 nucleotides match TRBD2. This CDR3 has 17 amino acids. V lost 5 bases to trimming and J lost 6 bases; unmatched junction nucleotides: 13. CDR3 in DNA: TGTGCCAGCAGTCCACGGACTAGCGGGTCCGGGGGGGATACGCAGTATTTT. Encoded protein: CASSPRTSGSGGDTQYF.

V and J are TRBV20-1 and TRBJ2-3; TRBD2 is a possible D gene (6 bases). V dropped 5 bases and J dropped 0 bases, with 15 bases sitting between them. This CDR3 region has 15 residues. Germline assignment: CDR1 DFQATT and CDR2 SNEGSKA (reference sequence). In DNA form, the CDR3 reads TGCAGTGCTTGGCTAGCGCGAACTAGCACAGATACGCAGTATTTT. Its protein is CSAWLARTSTDTQYF.